Listed here are 16 T cell receptor beta chains from one sample, sequenced in a study of a mutant IDH1 vaccine in newly diagnosed glioma. This table comes from immunoSEQ multiplex PCR, and its TCRdb copy is limited to in-frame clones, with some not included. The table records 25,000 to 40,000 clones, roughly 75% of them present only once. For these TCRs, the target antigens are not known. As for time point: week 35, safety follow-up. All doses held 300 ug of mutant IDH1 20-mer peptide, with topical imiquimod. The sequenced sample was PBMCs, obtained from a glioma patient whose treatment included an IDH1 peptide vaccine. These receptors were obtained from a woman aged 35 to 49 with glioma.

The chain uses TRBV7-6 and TRBJ2-5; D is undetermined. V was cut by 0 bases and J by 5 bases, with 10 bases left in between. Germline V CDR1 and CDR2: SGHVS, FNYEAQ. The CDR3 is 14 amino acids. The CDR3 region is CASSLALAFETQYF. The CDR3 DNA reads TGTGCCAGCAGCTTAGCGCTCGCGTTTGAGACCCAGTACTTC.

The chain carries TRBV2 and TRBJ1-2; D unclear. This CDR3 contains 12 residues. CDR1 SNHLY and CDR2 FYNNEI come from the germline V gene. V shed 10 bases and J shed 2 bases, with 11 bases lying between them. The CDR3 nucleotides read TGTGCCACCCTCCGAGGGAACTATGGCTACACCTTC. Translated, it gives CATLRGNYGYTF.

V usage is TRBV19 and J usage is TRBJ1-2; D gene ambiguous. The CDR3 totals 13 residues. Germline V CDR1 and CDR2: LNHDA, SQIVND (reference sequence). With 3 bases removed from V and 5 bases from J, the gap between germline ends came to 10 bases. Here the CDR3 DNA reads TGTGCCAGTAGTATTGCCCGGGATTATGGCTACACCTTC. Translated: CASSIARDYGYTF.

The J gene is TRBJ2-7, the V gene TRBV9; 8 nucleotides line up with TRBD1. Germline trimming cut 0 bases from V and 5 bases from J; bases unmatched to any gene: 4. Per germline, CDR1 SGDLS and CDR2 YYNGEE. The length of the CDR3 is 14 residues. The CDR3, as DNA: TGTGCCAGCAGCGTAGAGGGGACAGGCCACGAGCAGTACTTC. This sequence encodes CASSVEGTGHEQYF.

This chain links TRBV9 with TRBJ2-1; D may be TRBD1 (5 bases). Trimming stripped 3 bases from V and 3 bases from J, with 16 bases between. The germline V gene encodes CDR1 SGDLS and CDR2 YYNGEE. The CDR3 covers 16 residues. CDR3 sequence: CASSGQGWGIYNEQFF. CDR3 nucleotides: TGTGCCAGCAGCGGACAAGGGTGGGGCATCTACAATGAGCAGTTCTTC. Full variable domain (missing parts from reference TRBV9 and TRBJ2-1): DSGVTQTPKHLITATGQRVTLRCSPRSGDLSVYWYQQSLDQGLQFLIQYYNGEERAKGNILERFSAQQFPDLHSELNLSSLELGDSALYFCASSGQGWGIYNEQFFGPGTRLTVL.

V usage is TRBV7-8 and J usage is TRBJ2-7, with 7 nucleotides matching TRBD2. The germline V gene encodes CDR1 SGHVS and CDR2 FQNEAQ. V trimming: 5 bases; J trimming: 2 bases; junction bases outside the gene matches: 12. The CDR3 runs 16 residues. CDR3 coding DNA: TGTGCCAGCAGCCGAATGGGCGGGGGACTCCCCTACGAGCAGTACTTC. Protein: CASSRMGGGLPYEQYF.

The V call is TRBV30, the J call TRBJ2-1; 7 bases are shared with TRBD2. The ends lost 3 bases at V and 9 bases at J; junction bases unmatched: 8. The CDR3 is 13 residues long. Germline assignment: CDR1 GTSNPN and CDR2 SVGIG (reference sequence). Here the CDR3 reads CAWSVARGGEQFF. CDR3 nucleotides: TGTGCCTGGAGCGTTGCCCGCGGGGGTGAGCAGTTCTTC.

This clone was observed a handful of times. The V and J genes are TRBV4-1 and TRBJ1-5; TRBD1 matches 10 bases. CDR1 and CDR2 from the germline V gene are MGHRA and YSYEKL. The V gene end was trimmed by 3 bases and the J gene end by 9 bases; junction bases not matched to a gene: 8. This CDR3 contains 15 residues. The CDR3 nucleotides read TGCGCCAGCAGCCAGATGGGACAGGGGATAGGGCCCCAGCATTTT. As protein: CASSQMGQGIGPQHF.

V usage is TRBV19 and J usage is TRBJ2-7, with D perhaps matching TRBD2 (6 bases). Germline CDR1 LNHDA, CDR2 SQIVND (reference sequence). The CDR3 runs 15 residues. The V end lost 4 bases, the J end lost 7 bases, and 20 bases lay between the germline ends. The CDR3 spells CASSRDLFTGREQYF. The CDR3 region has the DNA TGTGCCAGTAGTAGGGATCTCTTCACGGGGAGGGAGCAGTACTTC. Combining the CDR3 with reference TRBV19 and TRBJ2-7 gives the whole variable domain DGGITQSPKYLFRKEGQNVTLSCEQNLNHDAMYWYRQDPGQGLRLIYYSQIVNDFQKGDIAEGYSVSREKKESFPLTVTSAQKNPTAFYLCASSRDLFTGREQYFGPGTRLTVT.

The chain uses TRBV9 and TRBJ1-6; D is unresolved. Trimming removed 3 bases at V and 7 bases at J, with 11 bases between. The CDR3 has 14 residues. The germline CDR1 and CDR2 sequences are SGDLS and YYNGEE. Here the CDR3 DNA reads TGTGCCAGCAGCGAAACGGGGTACAATTCACCCCTCCACTTT. It encodes CASSETGYNSPLHF.

V is TRBV5-1 and J is TRBJ2-7; weak D call: TRBD1 (6 bases). This CDR3 comprises 14 residues. CDR1 is SGHRS, CDR2 YFSETQ, per germline. V was trimmed by 4 bases and J by 4 bases, leaving 15 bases between them. CDR3: CASSPEGGSYEQYF. The CDR3 DNA is TGCGCCAGCAGCCCCGAAGGGGGATCATACGAGCAGTACTTC.

The gene calls are TRBV5-1 and TRBJ2-5, with a tentative D call TRBD1 (6 bases). Germline V gives CDR1 SGHRS, CDR2 YFSETQ. This CDR3 is 15 amino acids long. V gave up 3 bases and J gave up 4 bases, with 16 bases separating them. The CDR3: CASSWGTRGAETQYF. Written as DNA, the CDR3 is TGCGCCAGCAGCTGGGGGACAAGAGGGGCAGAGACCCAGTACTTC.

The V call is TRBV6-5, the J call TRBJ1-2; 9 nucleotides agree with TRBD1. The CDR3 totals 13 residues. CDR1 is MNHEY, CDR2 SVGAGI, per germline. After removal of 6 bases from V and 6 bases from J, the junction contained 5 bases not matched to a gene. DNA for the CDR3: TGTGCCAGCAGCTCTAGGGACAGGGATGGCTACACCTTC. This codes for CASSSRDRDGYTF.

V and J are TRBV7-9 and TRBJ2-5; D is unresolved. The V gene's germline CDR1 is SEHNR and CDR2 FQNEAQ (reference sequence). The germline V and J ends were trimmed by 7 bases and 2 bases, with 11 bases remaining between them. The CDR3 runs to 13 residues. The CDR3 DNA is TGTGCCAGCACCAAGACACCTCAAGAGACCCAGTACTTC. Its protein is CASTKTPQETQYF.

V is TRBV10-1 and J is TRBJ1-1, with D uncertain. Trimming took off 4 bases at V and 2 bases at J, with 8 bases between the two ends. CDR1 and CDR2 from the germline V gene are WNHNN and SYGVQD (reference sequence). The CDR3 extends over 13 amino acids. The CDR3 DNA sequence: TGCGCCAGCAGTGGATGGACCAACACTGAAGCTTTCTTT. It is translated as CASSGWTNTEAFF.

The V gene is TRBV12-2, the J gene TRBJ1-1; TRBD1 is the table's D call, not checked against the DNA. TRBV12-2 represents a pseudogene. The CDR3 consists of 14 residues. CDR3 coding DNA: TGTGCAAGTCGCTGTCAGGGGGCCGGCACTGAAGCTTTCTTT. Translation gives CASRCQGAGTEAFF.